This T cell receptor beta chain was sequenced for a study of blood T cell repertoires in COVID-19. V was cut by 5 bases and J by 8 bases, with 14 bases left in between. The CDR3 is 13 residues long. Per germline, CDR1 SGHTA and CDR2 FQGTGA. TCRdb's table, derived via immunoSEQ multiplex PCR, lists solely in-frame clones and lacks some. The profile shows about 260,000 clones, about 86% of them singletons. The chain is built from TRBV7-3 and TRBJ2-3; D may be TRBD2 (5 bases). This TCR came from a man younger than 40 with acute COVID-19. The material sequenced was PBMCs or T cells enriched from blood (not recorded which). This CDR3 is CASSPFVGGTQYF. CDR3 bases: TGTGCCAGCAGCCCCTTTGTCGGAGGTACGCAGTATTTT.